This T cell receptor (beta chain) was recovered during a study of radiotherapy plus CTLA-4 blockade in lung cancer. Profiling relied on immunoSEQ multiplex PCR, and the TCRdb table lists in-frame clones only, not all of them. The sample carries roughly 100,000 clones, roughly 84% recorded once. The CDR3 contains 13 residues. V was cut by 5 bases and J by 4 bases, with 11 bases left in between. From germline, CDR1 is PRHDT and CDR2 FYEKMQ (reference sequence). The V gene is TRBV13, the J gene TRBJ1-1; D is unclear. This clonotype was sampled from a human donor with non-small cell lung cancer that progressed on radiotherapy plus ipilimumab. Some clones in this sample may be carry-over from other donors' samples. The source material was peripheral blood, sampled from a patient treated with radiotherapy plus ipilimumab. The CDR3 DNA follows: TGTGCCAGCAGCGTCCCCGGGGTCACTGAAGCTTTCTTT. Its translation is CASSVPGVTEAFF.